This T cell receptor (beta chain) derives from a study of cytomegalovirus exposure and HLA in healthy donors. Study-level findings and limits: Researchers reported from a later analysis that most CMV-associated TCR beta chains appeared HLA-restricted. Relative to the 666-donor mean, N-insertions were reportedly fewer in an Asian-associated ancestry cluster in a later analysis.

Amplification used 60 Vbeta primers and 13 Jbeta primers. The protocol was immunoSEQ multiplex PCR, while the TCRdb copy is restricted to in-frame clones and leaves out a portion. The sample consists of over 250,000 clones, about nine tenths of them appearing once. Germline V lookup: CDR1 MGHRA, CDR2 YSYEKL. The CDR3 spans 17 residues. V shed 1 base, J shed 0 bases, and the junction held 6 bases outside the gene matches. Of note for this clone: Antigen: not known.

This clonotype originated in a man aged 35-49 years in good health and CMV-seropositive. Material: PBMCs. V is TRBV4-1 and J is TRBJ1-2, with 9 bases fitting TRBD1. The CDR3 coding sequence is TGCGCCAGCAGCCAAGCTAACAGGGGGCGAGCTAACTATGGCTACACCTTC. It codes for CASSQANRGRANYGYTF.